This T cell receptor beta chain originates from a study of blood T cell repertoires in COVID-19. Study information: Sites across the United States, Italy and Spain contributed samples from acute and convalescent COVID-19. PBMCs, B-cell-depleted T cells, or T cells provided the cDNA or gDNA that made up the material.

Per the authors' pipeline: It was from reference gene primer amplification that nucleated cell counts were estimated. TCRdb's table, derived via immunoSEQ multiplex PCR, lists solely in-frame clones and lacks some. V, J and clone size are taken as reported in that table, and D and trimming were inferred from the DNA itself. The sample consists of about 80,000 clones, 87% of them appearing once. The CDR3 has 16 residues. Losses at the gene ends were 5 bases for V and 7 bases for J; bases not matched to a gene: 12. Per the germline V gene, CDR1 is SGHVS and CDR2 is FQNEAQ. V usage is TRBV7-8 and J usage is TRBJ1-2, with TRBD1 identical over 11 bases. Material: peripheral blood. The source is an elderly woman with active or convalescent COVID-19. CDR3 nucleotide sequence: TGTGCCAGCAGCCCCCGCAGGGACAGGGGGACACGTGGCTACACCTTC. Translating gives CASSPRRDRGTRGYTF.